These 30 T cell receptor beta chains were all obtained from the same sample, sequenced in a study of OX40 agonist ivuxolimab in advanced cancers. Profiled with immunoSEQ multiplex PCR; TCRdb holds only in-frame clones, not every one. The sample includes some 97,000 clones, about 91% of them seen just once. The starting material was CD4+ or CD8+ T cells sorted from blood, obtained in a trial of the OX40 agonist ivuxolimab. The receptors were sampled from an adult with an advanced solid tumor such as melanoma, head and neck, liver or kidney cancer.

V and J are TRBV6-1 and TRBJ1-4; D gene ambiguous. The CDR3 loop spans 12 amino acids. Germline lookup yields CDR1 MNHNS and CDR2 SASEGT. Trimming stripped 4 bases from V and 8 bases from J, with 8 bases between. The CDR3: CASSGISEKLFF. In DNA, the CDR3 is TGTGCCAGCAGTGGGATATCCGAAAAACTGTTTTTT.

The chain carries TRBV7-8 and TRBJ1-3; perhaps TRBD1 as D (5 bases). V was shortened by 0 bases and J by 0 bases, with 12 bases between the two germline ends. The CDR3 runs 17 residues. Germline loops: CDR1 SGHVS, CDR2 FQNEAQ. In DNA, the CDR3 is TGTGCCAGCAGCTTAGCCCCCGCCAGGGTCTCTGGAAACACCATATATTTT. This encodes CASSLAPARVSGNTIYF.

This chain uses TRBV7-9 with TRBJ2-7, with 7 bases matching TRBD2. In germline, CDR1 is SEHNR, CDR2 FQNEAQ (reference sequence). The CDR3 spans 17 residues. V lost 5 bases, J lost 2 bases, and 15 bases stayed unmatched. This CDR3 reads CASSLKTGEGKAYEQYF. CDR3 bases: TGTGCCAGCAGCCTGAAAACGGGGGAGGGTAAAGCCTACGAGCAGTACTTC.

This rearrangement joins TRBV18 to TRBJ2-2; no clear D gene. In germline, CDR1 is KGHSH, CDR2 LQKENI. The V end lost 6 bases, the J end lost 6 bases, and 8 bases lay between the germline ends. The CDR3 is 12 amino acids. In nucleotides, the CDR3 is TGTGCCAGCTCGAACCGGGCCGGGGAGCTGTTTTTT. Its protein is CASSNRAGELFF. Full variable domain (remainder filled in from reference TRBV18 and TRBJ2-2): NAGVMQNPRHLVRRRGQEARLRCSPMKGHSHVYWYRQLPEEGLKFMVYLQKENIIDESGMPKERFSAEFPKEGPSILRIQQVVRGDSAAYFCASSNRAGELFFGEGSRLTVL.

This clone was seen only once. The chain is built from TRBV5-1 and TRBJ1-2; 9 bases fit TRBD1. The CDR3 is 15 amino acids. Per the germline V gene, CDR1 is SGHRS and CDR2 is YFSETQ. V gave up 1 base and J gave up 4 bases; unmatched junction bases: 5. The CDR3 is CASSLPQTGGYGYTF. The CDR3 DNA sequence: TGCGCCAGCAGCTTGCCCCAGACAGGGGGCTATGGCTACACCTTC.

This clone occurred once. CDR3 DNA: TGTGCCAGCAGGACACTTAGCTCTGGAAACACCATATATTTT. It codes for CASRTLSSGNTIYF. The genes are TRBV27 and TRBJ1-3, with D unclear. The V end was cut by 6 bases, the J end by 0 bases, with 9 bases between. The CDR3 totals 14 residues. Germline lookup yields CDR1 MNHEY and CDR2 SMNVEV (reference sequence).

The chain recombines TRBV30 with TRBJ1-3; D possibly corresponds to TRBD1 (6 bases). This CDR3 contains 16 residues. The V end was cut by 3 bases, the J end by 3 bases, with 18 bases between. CDR1 and CDR2 from the germline V gene are GTSNPN and SVGIG (reference sequence). This CDR3 reads CAWRDTGWWGGNTIYF. CDR3 nucleotides: TGTGCCTGGAGGGACACAGGGTGGTGGGGTGGAAACACCATATATTTT.

V and J are TRBV5-1 and TRBJ2-5, with 10 bases that match TRBD2. Germline CDR1 and CDR2: SGHRS and YFSETQ. CDR3 length: 20 amino acids. J was trimmed by 5 bases and V by 0 bases; bases with no gene match: 19. CDR3 DNA: TGCGCCAGCAGCTTGGAACCTAGCGGGAGATGGGAGAACCCTCCCGAGACCCAGTACTTC. Translating gives CASSLEPSGRWENPPETQYF.

This rearrangement joins TRBV30 to TRBJ1-5; D unresolved. V was clipped by 0 bases and J by 0 bases, with 6 bases between them. There are 14 residues in the CDR3. CDR1 GTSNPN and CDR2 SVGIG come from the germline V gene (reference sequence). The CDR3 DNA follows: TGTGCCTGGAGTGTCAGGCCTAGCAATCAGCCCCAGCATTTT. Translating it yields CAWSVRPSNQPQHF.

V is TRBV6-6 and J is TRBJ2-6, with D unresolved. The CDR3 covers 15 residues. The V end was cut by 0 bases, the J end by 0 bases, with 3 bases between. Germline assignment: CDR1 MNHNY and CDR2 SVGAGI (reference sequence). CDR3 DNA: TGTGCCAGCAGTTACTCGACCTCTGGGGCCAACGTCCTGACTTTC. This sequence encodes CASSYSTSGANVLTF.

J is TRBJ2-5 and V is TRBV18, with 8 bases fitting TRBD2. Losses at the gene ends were 1 base for V and 1 base for J; bases not matched to a gene: 5. This CDR3 contains 16 residues. In germline, CDR1 is KGHSH, CDR2 LQKENI. DNA for the CDR3: TGTGCCAGCTCACCACTTGCGGGGGGACTCCAAGAGACCCAGTACTTC. Amino acid sequence: CASSPLAGGLQETQYF.

The chain recombines TRBV6-5 with TRBJ2-2; TRBD2 might be the D (5 bases). Trimming took off 0 bases at V and 1 base at J, with 9 bases between the two ends. Germline CDR1 is MNHEY and CDR2 is SVGAGI. The CDR3 extends over 16 amino acids. DNA for the CDR3: TGTGCCAGCAGTTACTCGCCCCGGGGGAACACCGGGGAGCTGTTTTTT. It yields the protein CASSYSPRGNTGELFF.

The V call is TRBV18, the J call TRBJ2-1; 11 nucleotides align to TRBD2. With 0 bases clipped from V and 6 bases from J, the junction kept 1 base outside the gene matches. The CDR3 is made up of 15 amino acids. Germline CDR1 is KGHSH and CDR2 is LQKENI. This chain's CDR3 is CASSPPTSGGNEQFF. For the CDR3, the DNA is TGTGCCAGCTCACCACCCACTAGCGGGGGCAATGAGCAGTTCTTC. The full variable domain, its missing parts supplied by reference TRBV18 and TRBJ2-1, is NAGVMQNPRHLVRRRGQEARLRCSPMKGHSHVYWYRQLPEEGLKFMVYLQKENIIDESGMPKERFSAEFPKEGPSILRIQQVVRGDSAAYFCASSPPTSGGNEQFFGPGTRLTVL.

A single count supports this clone. The rearrangement links TRBV9 to TRBJ2-5; 11 bases are a match to TRBD2. The CDR3 spans 16 residues. Trimming removed 3 bases from V and 5 bases from J; junction bases left unmatched: 9. Germline V lookup: CDR1 SGDLS, CDR2 YYNGEE. The CDR3 spells CASSARLAGRAETQYF. The DNA of the CDR3 is TGTGCCAGCAGCGCGCGACTAGCGGGGAGGGCGGAGACCCAGTACTTC. The variable domain in full, with the rest retrieved from reference TRBV9 and TRBJ2-5, is DSGVTQTPKHLITATGQRVTLRCSPRSGDLSVYWYQQSLDQGLQFLIQYYNGEERAKGNILERFSAQQFPDLHSELNLSSLELGDSALYFCASSARLAGRAETQYFGPGTRLLVL.

This chain joins TRBV5-1 and TRBJ1-1, with D tentatively TRBD1 (5 bases). The CDR3 is 14 amino acids. The germline CDR1 and CDR2 sequences are SGHRS and YFSETQ. V was clipped by 3 bases and J by 7 bases, with 16 bases between them. The CDR3 region has the DNA TGCGCCAGCAGCTCGGGGGTACGGGGCTTTGAAGCTTTCTTT. It is translated as CASSSGVRGFEAFF.

The genes are TRBV28 and TRBJ2-3; 8 bases are a match to TRBD1. The CDR3 loop spans 16 amino acids. Trimming at V came to 3 bases and at J to 2 bases, leaving 7 bases not matched to a gene. CDR1 MDHEN and CDR2 SYDVKM come from the germline V gene. CDR3 region: CASSLPGQGATDTQYF. The DNA for the CDR3 is TGTGCCAGCAGTTTGCCGGGGCAGGGGGCCACAGATACGCAGTATTTT. Based on the CDR3 plus reference TRBV28 and TRBJ2-3, the full variable domain is DVKVTQSSRYLVKRTGEKVFLECVQDMDHENMFWYRQDPGLGLRLIYFSYDVKMKEKGDIPEGYSVSREKKERFSLILESASTNQTSMYLCASSLPGQGATDTQYFGPGTRLTVL.

The rearrangement links TRBV5-1 to TRBJ2-2; TRBD2 matches 9 bases. The CDR3 spans 15 residues. CDR1 and CDR2 (germline): SGHRS, YFSETQ. J gave up 4 bases and V 4 bases, and 5 bases lay outside the gene matches. CDR3 protein: CASSVAGVPTGELFF. CDR3 DNA: TGCGCCAGCAGCGTAGCGGGAGTTCCCACCGGGGAGCTGTTTTTT.

The chain recombines TRBV16 with TRBJ2-1, with no clear D. Germline V gene sequence: CDR1 KGHSY, CDR2 FQNENV. The ends were cut back, 0 bases at V and 7 bases at J, with 10 bases in the middle. The CDR3 sequence is 14 residues long. Here the CDR3 DNA reads TGTGCCAGCAGCCAATCTAGGGTGGGGAATGAGCAGTTCTTC. Encoded protein: CASSQSRVGNEQFF.

This sequence joins TRBV27 and TRBJ1-4; weak D call: TRBD1 (6 bases). The germline V and J ends were trimmed by 3 bases and 7 bases, with 15 bases remaining between them. Germline assignment: CDR1 MNHEY and CDR2 SMNVEV (reference sequence). CDR3 size: 15 residues. CDR3: CASSFMSGEAEKLFF. The CDR3 DNA reads as TGTGCCAGCAGTTTCATGTCAGGGGAGGCTGAAAAACTGTTTTTT.

This chain connects TRBV27 to TRBJ2-2; D gene unclear. Germline loops: CDR1 MNHEY, CDR2 SMNVEV (reference sequence). The length of the CDR3 is 13 residues. Between the trimmed V and J ends, which lost 3 bases and 5 bases, there was a span of 7 bases. CDR3 region: CASSFLQTGELFF. For the CDR3, the DNA is TGTGCCAGCAGTTTCTTACAGACCGGGGAGCTGTTTTTT.

The chain employs TRBV11-2 and TRBJ2-1, with TRBD1 matching 7 bases. The CDR3 runs to 16 residues. With V trimmed by 5 bases and J by 5 bases, 12 bases remained unmatched. The germline gives CDR1 SGHAT, CDR2 FQNNGV. The CDR3 nucleotides are TGTGCCAGCAGCCAGCTCAGGGGGACGATGGACAATGAGCAGTTCTTC. Translation gives CASSQLRGTMDNEQFF. Full variable domain (missing parts from reference TRBV11-2 and TRBJ2-1): EAGVAQSPRYKIIEKRQSVAFWCNPISGHATLYWYQQILGQGPKLLIQFQNNGVVDDSQLPKDRFSAERLKGVDSTLKIQPAKLEDSAVYLCASSQLRGTMDNEQFFGPGTRLTVL.

The chain uses TRBV30 and TRBJ1-3; D remains unclear. The germline V and J ends were trimmed by 4 bases and 1 base, with 8 bases remaining between them. The CDR3 runs to 13 residues. Germline CDR1 GTSNPN, CDR2 SVGIG (reference sequence). The CDR3 reads CAWIRHSGNTIYF. CDR3 nucleotides: TGTGCCTGGATAAGACATTCTGGAAACACCATATATTTT. The full variable domain, with the rest looked up from reference TRBV30 and TRBJ1-3, is SQTIHQWPATLVQPVGSPLSLECTVEGTSNPNLYWYRQAAGRGLQLLFYSVGIGQISSEVPQNLSASRPQDRQFILSSKKLLLSDSGFYLCAWIRHSGNTIYFGEGSWLTVV.

This chain joins TRBV7-9 and TRBJ2-1; D unclear. Germline V CDR1 and CDR2: SEHNR, FQNEAQ (reference sequence). V lost 1 base and J 7 bases, leaving 11 bases between the germline ends. This CDR3 spans 14 amino acids. The CDR3 coding sequence is TGTGCCAGCAGCTTAGTGGCCAAACAGAATGAGCAGTTCTTC. This codes for CASSLVAKQNEQFF.

This chain's CDR3 is CASSEKVAGGLIYNEQFF. CDR3 DNA: TGTGCCAGCAGTGAGAAGGTAGCGGGGGGACTTATTTACAATGAGCAGTTCTTC. The V and J genes are TRBV2 and TRBJ2-1, with 10 nucleotides matching TRBD2. Germline values: CDR1 SNHLY, CDR2 FYNNEI. The CDR3 runs 18 residues. J lost 4 bases, V lost 3 bases, and 12 bases had no gene match.

The chain combines TRBV4-2 with TRBJ2-7; unclear D gene. CDR3 length: 15 amino acids. Germline-derived CDR1 and CDR2 are LGHNA and YNFKEQ. V lost 0 bases to trimming and J lost 2 bases, with 11 bases between them. CDR3: CASSQEIGGTYEQYF. The CDR3 DNA follows: TGTGCCAGCAGCCAAGAGATCGGCGGAACCTACGAGCAGTACTTC.

The chain carries TRBV5-4 and TRBJ2-7; possibly TRBD2 for D (5 bases). The CDR3 sequence is 12 residues long. The V end was cut by 2 bases, the J end by 6 bases, with 9 bases between. Germline V gives CDR1 SGHNT, CDR2 YYREEE (reference sequence). The CDR3: CASSFRSGEQYF. For the CDR3, the DNA is TGTGCCAGCAGCTTCCGAAGCGGCGAGCAGTACTTC.

This chain uses TRBV28 with TRBJ1-2; no clear D. The V and J ends lost 7 bases and 0 bases respectively, with 15 bases between them. CDR1 and CDR2 from the germline V gene are MDHEN and SYDVKM. CDR3 length: 15 amino acids. CDR3 coding DNA: TGTGCCAGCAACCCCCGGGAGCTTGCTAACTATGGCTACACCTTC. It is translated as CASNPRELANYGYTF.

In DNA form, the CDR3 reads TGTGCCAGCAGCTCGGACAGGGAGCGTCGCTATGGCTACACCTTC. Translated, it gives CASSSDRERRYGYTF. The chain links TRBV7-9 to TRBJ1-2; 8 bases agree with TRBD1. V was clipped by 4 bases and J by 4 bases; unmatched bases: 8. CDR1 SEHNR and CDR2 FQNEAQ come from the germline V gene (reference sequence). The CDR3 loop spans 15 amino acids.

This chain joins TRBV6-1 and TRBJ1-5; D gene ambiguous. This CDR3 has 13 amino acids. In germline, CDR1 is MNHNS, CDR2 SASEGT. Deletions cut 4 bases from V and 4 bases from J, with 8 bases between. The CDR3 DNA reads as TGTGCCAGCAGTGCCTCACTTAATCAGCCCCAGCATTTT. Its protein product is CASSASLNQPQHF.

V and J are TRBV11-2 and TRBJ2-7; 7 bases agree with TRBD1. Germline V gene sequence: CDR1 SGHAT, CDR2 FQNNGV. The CDR3 sequence is 14 residues long. The V gene end was trimmed by 1 base and the J gene end by 3 bases; junction bases not matched to a gene: 3. CDR3: CASSLVGDSYEQYF. CDR3 DNA sequence: TGTGCCAGCAGCTTAGTCGGGGACAGCTACGAGCAGTACTTC. Full variable domain (missing parts from reference TRBV11-2 and TRBJ2-7): EAGVAQSPRYKIIEKRQSVAFWCNPISGHATLYWYQQILGQGPKLLIQFQNNGVVDDSQLPKDRFSAERLKGVDSTLKIQPAKLEDSAVYLCASSLVGDSYEQYFGPGTRLTVT.